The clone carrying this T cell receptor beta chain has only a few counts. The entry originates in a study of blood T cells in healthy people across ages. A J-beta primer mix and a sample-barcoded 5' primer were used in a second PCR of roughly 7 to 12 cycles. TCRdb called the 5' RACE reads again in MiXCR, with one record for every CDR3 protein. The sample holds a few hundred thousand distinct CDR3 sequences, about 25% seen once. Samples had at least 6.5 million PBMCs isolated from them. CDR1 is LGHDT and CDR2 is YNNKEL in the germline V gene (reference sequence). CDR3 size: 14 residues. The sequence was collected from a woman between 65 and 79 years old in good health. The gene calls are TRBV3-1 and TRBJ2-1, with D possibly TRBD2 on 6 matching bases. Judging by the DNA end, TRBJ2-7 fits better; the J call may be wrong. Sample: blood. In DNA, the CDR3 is TGTGCCAGCAGCCACGATCCCGGGGGCTACGAGCAGTACTTC. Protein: CASSHDPGGYEQYF.